Following are 8 T cell receptor beta chains from one sample sequenced in a study of T cells after yellow fever vaccination. TCRdb re-derived calls from the 5' RACE reads in MiXCR, one entry per CDR3 protein. Altogether approximately 350,000 distinct CDR3 sequences are present, 11% being singletons, with the ten largest covering roughly 18%. The sequencing used PBMCs, collected on the day of the first yellow fever vaccination. The receptors derive from a man in his late teens or twenties who received the YFV17D yellow fever vaccine.

In this sample, this clonotype turned up a few times. V gene TRBV6-1 combines with J gene TRBJ1-1; tentatively, D is TRBD1 (6 bases). There are 13 residues in the CDR3. Per the germline V gene, CDR1 is MNHNS and CDR2 is SASEGT. Trimming removed 6 bases at V and 11 bases at J, with 19 bases between. In DNA form, the CDR3 reads TGTGCCAGCAGAATGGACAGTTCCTCAGTGGCTTTCTTT. Its translation: CASRMDSSSVAFF.

The chain employs TRBV7-2 and TRBJ2-1; tentatively, D is TRBD2 (5 bases). Deletions cut 6 bases from V and 4 bases from J, with 10 bases between. The CDR3 is 13 residues long. Germline V gene data show CDR1 as SGHTA and CDR2 as FQGNSA. The CDR3 sequence is CASSSGIYNEQFF. For the CDR3, the DNA is TGTGCCAGCAGTTCGGGGATTTACAATGAGCAGTTCTTC. Using reference TRBV7-2 and TRBJ2-1 for the parts outside the CDR3, the full variable domain is GAGVSQSPSNKVTEKGKDVELRCDPISGHTALYWYRQSLGQGLEFLIYFQGNSAPDKSGLPSDRFSAERTGGSVSTLTIQRTQQEDSAVYLCASSSGIYNEQFFGPGTRLTVL.

The chain carries TRBV3-1 and TRBJ2-3; D is undetermined. Germline lookup yields CDR1 LGHDT and CDR2 YNNKEL (reference sequence). The CDR3 extends over 13 amino acids. The ends were cut back, 0 bases at V and 8 bases at J, with 9 bases in the middle. CDR3 residues: CASSQDLLSTQYF. For the CDR3, the DNA is TGTGCCAGCAGCCAAGATCTCCTAAGTACGCAGTATTTT.

V usage is TRBV30 and J usage is TRBJ2-3, with D perhaps TRBD1 (5 bases). CDR3 length: 13 residues. V was cut by 2 bases and J by 2 bases, with 8 bases left in between. Per the germline V gene, CDR1 is GTSNPN and CDR2 is SVGIG (reference sequence). Written as DNA, the CDR3 is TGTGCCTGGAGTAGGGGATACACAGATACGCAGTATTTT. Amino acid sequence: CAWSRGYTDTQYF.

J is TRBJ2-5 and V is TRBV15; 7 bases fit TRBD1. The CDR3 is 12 amino acids. The germline V gene has CDR1 LNHNV and CDR2 YYDKDF (reference sequence). J lost 1 base, V lost 10 bases, and 3 bases had no gene match. The CDR3 DNA is TGTGCCAGCCGGGACAGCCAAGAGACCCAGTACTTC. Translating gives CASRDSQETQYF.

This clonotype was recorded a few times. The genes are TRBV20-1 and TRBJ2-7; 14 bases line up with TRBD2. Trimming at V came to 5 bases and at J to 0 bases, leaving 0 bases not matched to a gene. This CDR3 is 14 amino acids long. Per germline, CDR1 DFQATT and CDR2 SNEGSKA (reference sequence). The CDR3 DNA is TGCAGTGCTGGGACTAGCGGGAGCTCCTACGAGCAGTACGTC. Translated, it gives CSAGTSGSSYEQYV.

This clonotype was seen ten or more times. The gene calls are TRBV10-1 and TRBJ1-1; D remains unclear. CDR3 size: 15 residues. Germline CDR1 is WNHNN and CDR2 is SYGVQD (reference sequence). V gave up 1 base and J gave up 1 base, with 10 bases separating them. CDR3 in DNA: TGCGCCAGCAGTGAGTATGGGAAAGGGAACACTGAAGCTTTCTTT. Translated: CASSEYGKGNTEAFF.

The chain carries TRBV4-3 and TRBJ2-1, with D maybe TRBD1 (5 bases). The V gene lost 2 bases and the J gene lost 2 bases, with 10 bases spanning the gap. Looked up from germline, CDR1 is LGHNA and CDR2 is YSLEER. The CDR3 covers 15 residues. Written as DNA, the CDR3 is TGCGCCAGCAGCCAACACAGGAGTACCTACAATGAGCAGTTCTTC. It specifies CASSQHRSTYNEQFF.